This entry lists 6 T cell receptor beta chains sequenced from one sample in a study of cytomegalovirus exposure and HLA in healthy donors. PCR involved 60 Vbeta and 13 Jbeta primers. Profiled with immunoSEQ multiplex PCR; TCRdb holds only in-frame clones, not every one. The sample records tens of thousands of clones, approximately 79% being singletons. The sample was PBMCs. The receptors derive from a woman in her thirties or forties in good health and CMV-seronegative.

J is TRBJ2-3 and V is TRBV7-8; a weak D match, TRBD2 (5 bases). V lost 2 bases and J 4 bases, leaving 7 bases between the germline ends. Germline CDR1 reads SGHVS; CDR2 reads FQNEAQ. The length of the CDR3 is 13 residues. The chain's CDR3 is CASSLMEADTQYF. DNA of the CDR3: TGTGCCAGCAGCTTAATGGAGGCAGATACGCAGTATTTT.

Comment on this clone: One end of the junction is discordant with germline, which a read error may explain. This chain uses TRBV28 with TRBJ1-6, with 7 bases identical to TRBD1. This CDR3 comprises 12 residues. CDR1 and CDR2 from the germline V gene are MDHEN and SYDVKM. Here the CDR3 DNA reads TGTGCCAGCAGGCTATCCGGGACAGAAATTGTGTTT. It specifies CASRLSGTEIVF.

This clone was found once. The CDR3 DNA sequence: TGTGCCAGCAGTCCGCGACAGGGGGCGCCTGCTTTCTTT. This sequence encodes CASSPRQGAPAFF. The rearrangement joins TRBV27 to TRBJ1-1, with 10 bases that match TRBD1. Losses at the gene ends were 5 bases for V and 11 bases for J; bases not matched to a gene: 8. The CDR3 runs 13 residues. CDR1 is MNHEY and CDR2 is SMNVEV in the germline V gene (reference sequence).

The V call is TRBV6-1, the J call TRBJ2-5, with D possibly TRBD2 on 6 matching bases. The CDR3 extends over 12 amino acids. Germline CDR1 and CDR2: MNHNS and SASEGT. V was shortened by 10 bases and J by 2 bases, with 11 bases between the two germline ends. The CDR3 protein is CATRGLQETQYF. DNA for the CDR3: TGTGCCACCCGGGGGTTACAAGAGACCCAGTACTTC.

The chain employs TRBV5-6 and TRBJ2-4, with a tentative D call TRBD1 (9 bases). The germline CDR1 and CDR2 sequences are SGHDT and YYEEEE. The CDR3 length is 15 residues. V was cut by 4 bases and J by 7 bases, with 18 bases left in between. The CDR3 DNA reads as TGTGCCAGCAGCCCCCCGGGAGGGACAGGGAACATTCAGTACTTC. It is translated as CASSPPGGTGNIQYF.

The V call is TRBV7-2, the J call TRBJ2-3; 8 bases fit TRBD2. CDR3 length equals 15 residues. The germline V gene has CDR1 SGHTA and CDR2 FQGNSA. V shed 5 bases, J shed 4 bases, and the junction held 8 bases outside the gene matches. The CDR3 spells CASSTRRGDSDTQYF. DNA of the CDR3: TGTGCCAGCAGCACGCGGCGGGGGGATTCAGATACGCAGTATTTT.